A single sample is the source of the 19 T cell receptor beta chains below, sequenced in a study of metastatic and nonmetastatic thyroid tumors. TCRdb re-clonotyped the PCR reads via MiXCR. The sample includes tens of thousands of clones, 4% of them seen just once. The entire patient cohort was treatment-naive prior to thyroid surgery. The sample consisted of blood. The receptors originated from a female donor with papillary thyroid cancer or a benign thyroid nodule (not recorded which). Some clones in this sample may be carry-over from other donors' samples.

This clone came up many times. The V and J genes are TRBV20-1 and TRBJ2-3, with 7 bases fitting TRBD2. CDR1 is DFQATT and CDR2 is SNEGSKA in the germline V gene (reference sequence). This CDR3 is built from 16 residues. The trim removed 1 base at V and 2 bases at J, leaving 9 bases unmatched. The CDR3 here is CSARVGASGDTDTQYF. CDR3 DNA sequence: TGCAGTGCTAGAGTAGGGGCTAGCGGAGACACAGATACGCAGTATTTT.

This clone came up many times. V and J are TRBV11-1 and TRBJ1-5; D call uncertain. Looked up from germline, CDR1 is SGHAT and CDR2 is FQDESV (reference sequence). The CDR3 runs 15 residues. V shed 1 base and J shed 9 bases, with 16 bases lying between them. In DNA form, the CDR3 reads TGTGCCAGCAGCTTAGACAGCGGAGGTAAAGGGCCCCAGCATTTT. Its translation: CASSLDSGGKGPQHF.

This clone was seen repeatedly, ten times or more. The CDR3 here is CASTETAGVANNEQFF. DNA of the CDR3: TGCGCCAGCACCGAAACAGCGGGAGTTGCGAACAATGAGCAGTTCTTC. The chain is built from TRBV5-1 and TRBJ2-1, with 8 nucleotides matching TRBD2. Trimming at V came to 6 bases and at J to 5 bases, leaving 13 bases not matched to a gene. The CDR3 length is 16 residues. Germline V CDR1 and CDR2: SGHRS, YFSETQ.

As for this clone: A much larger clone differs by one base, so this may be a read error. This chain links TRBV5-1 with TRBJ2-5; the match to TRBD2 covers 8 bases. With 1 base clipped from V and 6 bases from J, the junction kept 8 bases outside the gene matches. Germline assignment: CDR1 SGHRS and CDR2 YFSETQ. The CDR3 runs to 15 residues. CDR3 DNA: TGCGCCAGCAGCTTGTCCGACGGGAGGGTTAAGACCCAGTACTTC. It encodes CASSLSDGRVKTQYF.

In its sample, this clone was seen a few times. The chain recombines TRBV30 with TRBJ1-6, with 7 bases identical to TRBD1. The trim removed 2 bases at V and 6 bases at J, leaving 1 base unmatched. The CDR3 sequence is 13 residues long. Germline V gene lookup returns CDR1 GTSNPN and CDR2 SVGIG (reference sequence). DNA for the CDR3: TGTGCCTGGAGTAGGGACAGTAATTCACCCCTCCACTTT. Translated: CAWSRDSNSPLHF.

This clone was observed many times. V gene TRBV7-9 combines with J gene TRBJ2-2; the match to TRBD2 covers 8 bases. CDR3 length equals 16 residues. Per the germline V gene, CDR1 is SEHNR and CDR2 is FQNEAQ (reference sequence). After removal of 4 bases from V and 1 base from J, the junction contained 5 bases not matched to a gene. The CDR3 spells CASSSSSGQNTGELFF. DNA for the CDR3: TGTGCCAGCAGCTCCTCTAGCGGGCAGAACACCGGGGAGCTGTTTTTT.

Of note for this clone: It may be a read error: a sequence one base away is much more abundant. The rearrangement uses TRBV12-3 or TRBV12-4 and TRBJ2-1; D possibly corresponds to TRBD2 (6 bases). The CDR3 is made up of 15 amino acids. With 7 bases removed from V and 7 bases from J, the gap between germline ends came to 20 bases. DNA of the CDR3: TGTGCCAGCACCCCGGGGGAGGTCCCGTTTAATGAGCAGTTCTTC. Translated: CASTPGEVPFNEQFF.

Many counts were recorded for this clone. The CDR3 spells CASVHPTGGLSGYTF. The DNA of the CDR3 is TGTGCCAGCGTGCACCCGACAGGCGGTTTGAGTGGCTACACCTTC. The V and J genes are TRBV6-1 and TRBJ1-2, with D possibly matching TRBD1 (6 bases). Germline lookup yields CDR1 MNHNS and CDR2 SASEGT. The CDR3 spans 15 residues. V gave up 8 bases and J gave up 7 bases, with 23 bases separating them.

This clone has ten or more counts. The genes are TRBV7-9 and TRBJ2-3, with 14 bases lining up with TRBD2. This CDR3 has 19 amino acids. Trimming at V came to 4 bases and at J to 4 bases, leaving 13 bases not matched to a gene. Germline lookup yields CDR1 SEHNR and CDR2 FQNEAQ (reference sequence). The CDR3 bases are TGTGCCAGCAGCTCCCGTCGACTAGCGGGAGGGCGGGCAGCAGATACGCAGTATTTT. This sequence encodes CASSSRRLAGGRAADTQYF.

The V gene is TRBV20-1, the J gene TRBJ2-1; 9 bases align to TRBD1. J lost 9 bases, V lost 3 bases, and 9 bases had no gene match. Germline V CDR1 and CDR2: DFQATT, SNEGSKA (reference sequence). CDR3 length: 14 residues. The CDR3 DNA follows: TGCAGTGCTAGGACAGGGGGAGACCCCGCTGAGCAGTTCTTC. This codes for CSARTGGDPAEQFF.

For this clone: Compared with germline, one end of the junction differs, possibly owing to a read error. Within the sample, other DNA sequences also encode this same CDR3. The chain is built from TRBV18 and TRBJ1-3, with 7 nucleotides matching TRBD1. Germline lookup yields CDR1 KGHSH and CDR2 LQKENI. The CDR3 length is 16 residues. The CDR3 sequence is CASSPGQPSSGNTIYF. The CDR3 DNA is TGTGCCAGCTCACCGGGACAGCCCAGCTCTGGAAACACCATATATTTC.

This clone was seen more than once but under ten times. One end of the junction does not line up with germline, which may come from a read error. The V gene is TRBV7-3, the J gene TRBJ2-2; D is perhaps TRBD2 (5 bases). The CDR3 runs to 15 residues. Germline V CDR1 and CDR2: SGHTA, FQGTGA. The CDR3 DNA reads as TGTGCCAACAGCTTGGGTCCCGCGAACACCGGGGAGCCGTTTTTT. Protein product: CANSLGPANTGEPFF.

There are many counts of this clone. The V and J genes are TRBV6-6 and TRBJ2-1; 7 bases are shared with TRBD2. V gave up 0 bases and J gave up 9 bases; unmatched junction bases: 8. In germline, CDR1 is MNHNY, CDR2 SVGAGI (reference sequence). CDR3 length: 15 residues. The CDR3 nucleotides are TGTGCCAGCAGTTACTCGCCGCCTTGGGGGGGTGAGCAGTTCTTC. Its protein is CASSYSPPWGGEQFF.

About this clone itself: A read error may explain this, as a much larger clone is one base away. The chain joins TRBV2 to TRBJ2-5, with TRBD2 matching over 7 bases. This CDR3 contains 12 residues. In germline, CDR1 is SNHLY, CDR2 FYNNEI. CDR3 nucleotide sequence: TGTGCCAGCAGTGAAGCGCGGGAGACCAAGTACTTC. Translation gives CASSEARETKYF.

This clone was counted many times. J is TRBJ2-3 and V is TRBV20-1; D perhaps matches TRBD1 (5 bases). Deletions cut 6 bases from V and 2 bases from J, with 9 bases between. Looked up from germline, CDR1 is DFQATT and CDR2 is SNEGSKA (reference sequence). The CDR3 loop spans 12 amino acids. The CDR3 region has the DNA TGCAGTGCGCAGACAGCCACAGATACGCAGTATTTT. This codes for CSAQTATDTQYF.

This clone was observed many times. The CDR3 bases are TGCAGTACGAAACAGGGGGCAGACACTGAAGCTTTCTTT. Protein sequence: CSTKQGADTEAFF. The chain recombines TRBV20-1 with TRBJ1-1; 9 bases are a match to TRBD1. This CDR3 region has 13 residues. Germline V gene data show CDR1 as DFQATT and CDR2 as SNEGSKA (reference sequence). The V and J ends lost 8 bases and 3 bases, in that order; junction bases with no gene match: 7.

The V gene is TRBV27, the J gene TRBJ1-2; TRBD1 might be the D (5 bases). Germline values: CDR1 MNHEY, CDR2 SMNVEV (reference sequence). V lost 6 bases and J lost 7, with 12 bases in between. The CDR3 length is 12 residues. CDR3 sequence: CASRNFRVGYTF. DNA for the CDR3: TGTGCCAGCAGAAACTTCAGGGTTGGCTACACCTTC.

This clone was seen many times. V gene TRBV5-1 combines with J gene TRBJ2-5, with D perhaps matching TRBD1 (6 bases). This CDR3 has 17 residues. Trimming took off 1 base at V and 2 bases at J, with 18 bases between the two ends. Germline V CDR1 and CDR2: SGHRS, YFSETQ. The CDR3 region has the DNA TGCGCCAGCAGCTTGACAGGGCCACCCCACAAACAAGAGACCCAGTACTTC. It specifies CASSLTGPPHKQETQYF.

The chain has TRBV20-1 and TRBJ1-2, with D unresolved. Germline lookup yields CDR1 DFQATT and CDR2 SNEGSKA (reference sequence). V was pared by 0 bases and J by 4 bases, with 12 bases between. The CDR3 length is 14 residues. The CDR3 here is CSARDRGAIYGYTF. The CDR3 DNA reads TGCAGTGCTAGAGATCGAGGTGCCATCTATGGCTACACCTTC.